This TCR beta chain appears in the sequencing data of a study of Ad26.COV2.S vaccination and SARS-CoV-2 variants. The assay was immunoSEQ multiplex PCR, and TCRdb's table has in-frame clones only and misses some. The sample consists of approximately 460,000 clones, 70% to 90% of them appearing once. Findings and limits, study-wide: Across vaccine and placebo recipients, the breadth of non-spike TCRs was similar.

A note on this clone: What it recognizes is unknown.

The treatment here: 19 received Ad26.COV2.S at low or high dose, single or two shots; several received placebo; per-sample allocation not given. Samples were taken on day 63 after the first vaccine or placebo injection. Immunization relied on an Ad26 vector, which expressed Wuhan-strain SARS-CoV-2 spike. Germline V gene data show CDR1 as SEHNR and CDR2 as FQNEAQ (reference sequence). The CDR3 spans 14 residues. Trimming took off 1 base at V and 10 bases at J, with 11 bases between the two ends. This receptor was identified in a person between 18 and 65 years old who received the Ad26.COV2.S COVID-19 vaccine or a placebo. The sequencing used peripheral blood, collected in a trial of Ad26.COV2.S vaccine versus placebo. V and J are TRBV7-9 and TRBJ1-6; no reliable D call. The CDR3 nucleotides read TGTGCCAGCAGCTTAGGTAGTTATGGGTCACCCCTCCACTTT. Protein sequence: CASSLGSYGSPLHF.